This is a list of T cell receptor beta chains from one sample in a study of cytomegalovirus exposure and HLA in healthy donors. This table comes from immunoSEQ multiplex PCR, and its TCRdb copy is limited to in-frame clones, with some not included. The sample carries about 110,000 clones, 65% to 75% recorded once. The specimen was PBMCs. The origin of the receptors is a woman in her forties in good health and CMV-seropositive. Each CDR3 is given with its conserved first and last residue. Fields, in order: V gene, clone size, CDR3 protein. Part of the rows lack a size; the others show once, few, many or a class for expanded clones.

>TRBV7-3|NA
CASSLERNTEAFF
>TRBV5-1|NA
CASSLGAGDTYEQYF
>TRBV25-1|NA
CASSGTAVSYTF
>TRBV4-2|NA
CARPKGTLQPSSYNEQFF
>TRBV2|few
CASKVGAYEQYF
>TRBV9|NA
CASSVASGPQETQYF
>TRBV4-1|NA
CASSQVSGVPEAFF
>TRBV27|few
CASSSFRTGALGEAFF
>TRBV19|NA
CASSTSGGAVKADTQYF
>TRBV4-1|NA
CASSQEAGENTEAFF
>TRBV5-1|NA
CASSLDPGGPQHF
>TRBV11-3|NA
CASSPPGGLARHSSTDTQYF
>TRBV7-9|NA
CASSLVAGSTDTQYF
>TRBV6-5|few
CASSEQLSNQPQHF
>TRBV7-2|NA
CASSLVAGGYEKLFF
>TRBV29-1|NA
CSARQINEKLFF
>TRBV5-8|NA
CASSSGTSGMSMHTQYF
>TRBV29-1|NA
CSVVEGETQYF
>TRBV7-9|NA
CASSPGGGRGGEQFF
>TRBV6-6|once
CASSKGQGFSYEQYF
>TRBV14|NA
CASSRDRGLGYTF
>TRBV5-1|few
CASSGQGDTEAFF
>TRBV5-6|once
CASSGLGTATYEQYF
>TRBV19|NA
CASRPPGGSLNQPQHF
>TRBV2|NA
CASRGVSNQPQHF
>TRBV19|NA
CASSIGTSGYNEQFF
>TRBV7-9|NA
CSSSSGGVASNTEAFF
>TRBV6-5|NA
CASSYEGGRQETQYF
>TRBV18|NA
CASSPGVNTEAFF
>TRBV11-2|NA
CASSKDSLSGNTIYF
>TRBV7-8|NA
CASSLGGLAGRETQYF
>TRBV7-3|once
CASSLQWTSNYEQYF
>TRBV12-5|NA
CASGLNNEQFF
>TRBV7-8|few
CASSLETDGVKGYTF
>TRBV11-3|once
CASSSGTSGRANGELFF
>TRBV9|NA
CASSVSPPGEGFYNEQFF
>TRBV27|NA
CASRQTGNYGYTF
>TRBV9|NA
CASSVAGNTGELFF
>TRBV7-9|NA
CSSSLARGGSSTGELFF
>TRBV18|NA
CASSPSGSPLEQYF
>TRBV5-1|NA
CASSPTRTGYTEAFF
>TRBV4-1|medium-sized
CASSQPLDRVEQFF
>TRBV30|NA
CAWSRENTEAFF
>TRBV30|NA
CAWRRLGQNTEAFF
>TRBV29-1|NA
CSVEDRGRAGGYTF
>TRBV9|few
CASSVRGGLLQETQYF
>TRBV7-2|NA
CASSWDFYNEQFF
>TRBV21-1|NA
CASTWGGDPYNSPLHF
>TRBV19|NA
CASSIGPITGELFF
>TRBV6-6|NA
CASSLPGGGSYEQYF
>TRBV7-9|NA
CASAGQRGSYNEQFF
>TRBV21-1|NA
CASSKWARDRLLPCCGAFF
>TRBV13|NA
CASSHGTGGCEQYF
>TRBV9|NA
CASSASTGTGNTIYF
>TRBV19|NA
CASSIAKAAPYEQYF
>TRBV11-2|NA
CASSPVSGGTNEQFF
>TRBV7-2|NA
CASSLVNYGYTF
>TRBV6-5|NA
CASRRTGGAKNIQYF
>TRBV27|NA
CASSFPGWNSPLHF